The 5 T cell receptor beta chains below come from one sample, sequenced in a study of vaccination and CD4 T cells after COVID-19. Their specific antigens are unknown. Sequencing of the DNA from cultured CD4+ T cells was carried out with the Oncomine TCR Beta short-read assay. TCRdb redid the calling of the PCR reads with MiXCR, one entry per CDR3 protein. The table shows about 26,000 distinct CDR3 sequences, with 64% occurring only once. This sample's treatment: 10-day PBMC culture with coronavirus spike peptide pools or control peptides (ViraFEST assay). Specimen: CD4+ T cells from blood, cultured in vitro. The source is a human donor who had recovered from COVID-19.

The V call is TRBV20-1, the J call TRBJ2-7; 11 bases are a match to TRBD1. This CDR3 has 15 residues. Germline V lookup: CDR1 DFQATT, CDR2 SNEGSKA (reference sequence). V lost 3 bases, J lost 3 bases, and 7 bases stayed unmatched. The CDR3 protein is CSASRAGTGGYEQYF. The CDR3 DNA follows: TGCAGTGCTAGCCGAGCCGGGACAGGGGGCTACGAGCAGTACTTC.

This rearrangement joins TRBV28 to TRBJ1-2; D is uncertain. Germline V gene sequence: CDR1 MDHEN, CDR2 SYDVKM. This CDR3 comprises 12 residues. Deletions cut 3 bases from V and 4 bases from J, with 6 bases between. The CDR3 nucleotides read TGTGCCAGCAGTTTGGGCAGCTATGGCTACACCTTC. Its translation: CASSLGSYGYTF.

The rearrangement uses TRBV19 and TRBJ2-3; unclear D gene. The CDR3 is made up of 15 amino acids. Trimming cost V 5 bases and J 2 bases, with 14 bases left between them. Germline V gives CDR1 LNHDA, CDR2 SQIVND (reference sequence). The CDR3 nucleotides read TGTGCCAGTAGTGAGTGGCAGGTGATCACAGATACGCAGTATTTT. It encodes CASSEWQVITDTQYF.

The chain combines TRBV12-3 or TRBV12-4 with TRBJ1-2; weak D call: TRBD1 (6 bases). The CDR3 runs to 15 residues. With 5 bases removed from V and 2 bases from J, the gap between germline ends came to 15 bases. The CDR3 sequence: CASSLGQIGNYGYTF. In nucleotides, the CDR3 is TGTGCCAGCAGTCTGGGACAAATTGGAAACTATGGCTACACCTTC.

This chain uses TRBV24-1 with TRBJ2-1; TRBD2 matches at 9 bases. The V and J ends lost 0 bases and 10 bases, in that order; junction bases with no gene match: 9. Germline V gene lookup returns CDR1 KGHDR and CDR2 SFDVKD. The CDR3 consists of 16 residues. The CDR3 DNA is TGTGCCACCAGTGATTTGACTAGCGGGCGCCTAAGGGAGCAGTTCTTC. This translates into CATSDLTSGRLREQFF.